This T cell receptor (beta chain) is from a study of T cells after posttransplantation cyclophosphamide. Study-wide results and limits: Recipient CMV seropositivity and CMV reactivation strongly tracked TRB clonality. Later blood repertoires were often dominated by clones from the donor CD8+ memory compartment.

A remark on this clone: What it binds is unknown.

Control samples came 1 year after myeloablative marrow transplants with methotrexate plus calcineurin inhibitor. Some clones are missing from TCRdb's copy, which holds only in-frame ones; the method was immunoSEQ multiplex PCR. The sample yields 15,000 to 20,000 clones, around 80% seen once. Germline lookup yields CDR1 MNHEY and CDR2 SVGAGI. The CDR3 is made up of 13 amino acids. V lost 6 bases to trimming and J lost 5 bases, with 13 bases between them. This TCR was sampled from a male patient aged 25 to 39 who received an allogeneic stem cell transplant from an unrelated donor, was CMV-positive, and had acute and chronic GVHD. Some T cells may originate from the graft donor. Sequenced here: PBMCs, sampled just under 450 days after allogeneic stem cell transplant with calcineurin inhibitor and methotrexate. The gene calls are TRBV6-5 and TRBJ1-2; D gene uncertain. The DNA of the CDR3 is TGTGCCAGCAGCCCGACGCTCGGGTATGGCTACACCTTC. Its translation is CASSPTLGYGYTF.